A single sample gave rise to the 9 T cell receptor beta chains below, sequenced in a study of T cell responses to AZD1222 COVID-19 vaccine. Method: immunoSEQ multiplex PCR; TCRdb's copy keeps in-frame clones and lacks some. The sample holds 140,000 to 150,000 clones, about nine tenths seen once. This specimen consisted of peripheral blood, obtained 28 days after the second AZD1222 dose. The receptors were gathered from an adult who received the AZD1222 COVID-19 vaccine.

V usage is TRBV6-6 and J usage is TRBJ2-1; 7 bases are shared with TRBD2. This CDR3 spans 15 amino acids. CDR1 MNHNY and CDR2 SVGAGI come from the germline V gene (reference sequence). The J segment lost 3 bases and the V segment lost 3 bases, leaving 5 bases of the junction unmatched. The CDR3 sequence is CASSYYGGSYNEQFF. CDR3 nucleotides: TGTGCCAGCAGTTATTATGGCGGGAGCTACAATGAGCAGTTCTTC.

CDR3 bases: TGTGCCAGCAGTGAAGCACGGGCAGGGAGGATAGCTGGAAACACCATATATTTT. Protein product: CASSEARAGRIAGNTIYF. This chain connects TRBV6-1 to TRBJ1-3, with a weak D call TRBD1 (5 bases). V was shortened by 0 bases and J by 2 bases, with 17 bases between the two germline ends. CDR1 MNHNS and CDR2 SASEGT come from the germline V gene. There are 18 residues in the CDR3.

J is TRBJ1-2 and V is TRBV27; TRBD1 is a possible D gene (6 bases). This CDR3 is 14 amino acids long. V shed 2 bases and J shed 2 bases, with 9 bases lying between them. Germline-derived CDR1 and CDR2 are MNHEY and SMNVEV (reference sequence). CDR3 in amino acids: CASSLGQRNYGYTF. In DNA, the CDR3 is TGTGCCAGCAGTTTAGGACAGAGAAACTATGGCTACACCTTC.

The rearrangement links TRBV28 to TRBJ1-2; D possibly corresponds to TRBD1 (5 bases). The CDR3 consists of 15 residues. Germline-derived CDR1 and CDR2 are MDHEN and SYDVKM. Trimming shortened V by 5 bases and J by 4 bases, and 17 bases separated the two germline ends. The CDR3 DNA reads TGTGCCAGCAGTCTTACCACTGGGGCGGCCTATGGCTACACCTTC. It encodes CASSLTTGAAYGYTF.

This clone was observed a few times. The rearrangement links TRBV6-2 or TRBV6-3 to TRBJ1-5, with 8 bases that match TRBD1. The CDR3 sequence is 14 residues long. Germline V CDR1 and CDR2: MNHEY, SVGEGT. V lost 6 bases, J lost 5 bases, and 6 bases stayed unmatched. CDR3 loop: CASSPDRGYQPQHF. Here the CDR3 DNA reads TGTGCCAGCAGCCCTGACAGGGGCTATCAGCCCCAGCATTTT.

This clone was counted many times. The chain combines TRBV5-6 with TRBJ1-3; D uncertain. This CDR3 is built from 19 residues. Germline-derived CDR1 and CDR2 are SGHDT and YYEEEE. V was shortened by 0 bases and J by 0 bases, with 19 bases between the two germline ends. The CDR3 reads CASSLAPTDPTNSGNTIYF. DNA of the CDR3: TGTGCCAGCAGCTTGGCCCCGACGGATCCCACTAACTCTGGAAACACCATATATTTT.

The chain is built from TRBV12-3 or TRBV12-4 and TRBJ2-5; no firm D call. Trimming cost V 3 bases and J 5 bases, with 7 bases left between them. This CDR3 has 12 residues. CDR3 sequence reads: CASSFLRETQYF. The DNA for the CDR3 is TGTGCCAGCAGTTTCCTTCGGGAGACCCAGTACTTC.

CDR3 residues: CASSLASGQGFYEQYF. The CDR3 DNA sequence: TGCGCCAGCAGCCTTGCCTCGGGACAGGGGTTCTACGAGCAGTACTTC. The chain couples TRBV4-1 to TRBJ2-7; TRBD1 matches 10 bases. Per the germline V gene, CDR1 is MGHRA and CDR2 is YSYEKL. There are 16 residues in the CDR3. J was trimmed by 3 bases and V by 4 bases; bases with no gene match: 9.

The CDR3 nucleotides are TGCGCCAGCAGCTTGGGTTCCACACCCGTCACCGGGGAGCTGTTTTTT. Amino acid sequence: CASSLGSTPVTGELFF. The chain uses TRBV5-1 and TRBJ2-2, with D uncertain. Germline values: CDR1 SGHRS, CDR2 YFSETQ. The ends were cut back, 0 bases at V and 4 bases at J, with 13 bases in the middle. This CDR3 spans 16 amino acids.